This T cell receptor beta chain was documented in a study of PD-1 blockade in classical Hodgkin lymphoma. Study-wide results and limits: The causes of the repertoire differences, possibly disease activity or prior therapy, remain undefined. Baseline TCR diversity was reportedly lower in newly diagnosed patients than healthy donors.

Remarks on this clone: What it recognizes is unknown.

Time point of the sample: newly diagnosed, previously untreated cHL patient sample. Untreated, newly diagnosed classical Hodgkin lymphoma PBMCs served for comparison. The germline V gene has CDR1 MDHEN and CDR2 SYDVKM. This CDR3 comprises 14 residues. With 9 bases clipped from V and 8 bases from J, the junction kept 9 bases outside the gene matches. Profiling relied on immunoSEQ multiplex PCR, and the TCRdb table lists in-frame clones only, not all of them. Among about 28,000 clones, approximately 90% were seen once, and the ten largest hold about 3.8%. The sequenced material came from peripheral blood mononuclear cells (PBMCs). The receptor was isolated from a human donor with classical Hodgkin lymphoma. The gene calls are TRBV28 and TRBJ1-4; 10 nucleotides line up with TRBD1. The CDR3, as DNA: TGTGCCAGTAAACCGGGACAGGGGCACGAAAAACTGTTTTTT. Its translation: CASKPGQGHEKLFF.